This T cell receptor (beta chain) came from a study of blood T cell repertoires in COVID-19 (dated by TCRdb to about 2020). Notes on the research overall: Samples covering the acute and convalescent phases of COVID-19 were provided by collaborators in the United States, Italy and Spain. Subjects who had been exposed to COVID-19, were actively infected with it, or had recovered from it provided the deeply sampled blood TCRbeta repertoires that made up the dataset. HLA class I and class II types, where available, came from metadata supplied by the sample provider rather than from assay-based typing. The sample metadata nearly always contained a de-identified subject ID, COVID-19 status, age in years and sex. The repertoires were made available in a free public database intended to serve as a resource for research on the immune response to SARS-CoV-2. Samples came from the ongoing ImmuneRACE study (first 160 participants) plus 1,254 subjects from 6 global collaborators. The material from the prospective study consisted of cDNA or gDNA derived from T cells, B-cell-depleted T cells, or PBMCs.

Spanning cysteine to phenylalanine, the CDR3 consists of 16 amino acids. Only CDR3 DNA is held: 48 bases, read in frame from base 1. V loses 1 base of germline sequence and J loses 2 bases, and the interval between the two ends is 13 bases. Based on the germline V gene, the CDR1 and CDR2 sequences are SGHVS and FNYEAQ. Beyond this particular receptor, the publication reports: Clinical and demographic metadata were provided uncurated, with the amount varying by source and participant.

TCRbeta CDR3 regions were amplified from genomic DNA by means of the immunoSEQ Assay, a bias-controlled multiplex PCR. The authors processed their data as follows. The number of nucleated cells in each sample was estimated from the amplification of reference gene primers within the assay. Sequence reads were collapsed and filtered to measure the absolute abundance of every unique TCRbeta CDR3 rearrangement. Productive Simpson clonality was computed per sample as the square root of Simpson's diversity index over productive rearrangements. Drawn from immuneACCESS, this table holds only the in-frame rearrangements with V and J called that TCRdb kept. Clones are partly lost; checked studies trace under half to an unresolved V gene and leave the rest unexplained. The V and J calls and clone size come from that table; D and trimming were worked out from the DNA. The sample yields 60,000 to 85,000 clones; 80% were counted once. The ten largest clones take up about 18% of the sample.

About this clone itself: This receptor's antigen is unknown. Per-nucleotide qualities are absent, and no much larger clonotype sits a single base away.

Samples from volunteer blood donors who had recovered from COVID-19 were contributed by a second Seattle source. Each collaborating institution followed its own protocols to collect whole blood in K2EDTA tubes. For TCRbeta analysis, collaborator samples were shipped as frozen whole blood, as isolated PBMCs, or as DNA extracted from either sample type. Recombination linked TRBV7-6 to TRBJ2-3; the D gene assignment is ambiguous. Sequenced sample: peripheral blood. The sequence came from a man aged 65 to 79 who had recovered from COVID-19. The sequenced DNA: TGTGCCAGCAGCTTAGGGGCCCAGAGAATCACAGATACGCAGTATTTT. Its product reads: CASSLGAQRITDTQYF.